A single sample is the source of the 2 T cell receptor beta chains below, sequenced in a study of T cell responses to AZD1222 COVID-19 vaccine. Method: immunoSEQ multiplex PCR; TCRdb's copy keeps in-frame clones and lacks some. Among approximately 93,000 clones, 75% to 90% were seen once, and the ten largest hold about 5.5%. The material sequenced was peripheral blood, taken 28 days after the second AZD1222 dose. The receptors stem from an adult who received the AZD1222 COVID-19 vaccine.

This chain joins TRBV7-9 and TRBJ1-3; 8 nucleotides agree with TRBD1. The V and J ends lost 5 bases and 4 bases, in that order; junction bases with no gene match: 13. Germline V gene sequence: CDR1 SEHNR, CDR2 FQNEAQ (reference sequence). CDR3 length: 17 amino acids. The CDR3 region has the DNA TGTGCCAGCAGCCCGAACGGGCTCCCAGGGGGCGGAAACACCATATATTTT. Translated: CASSPNGLPGGGNTIYF. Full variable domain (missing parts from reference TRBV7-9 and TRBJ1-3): DTGVSQNPRHKITKRGQNVTFRCDPISEHNRLYWYRQTLGQGPEFLTYFQNEAQLEKSRLLSDRFSAERPKGSFSTLEIQRTEQGDSAMYLCASSPNGLPGGGNTIYFGEGSWLTVV.

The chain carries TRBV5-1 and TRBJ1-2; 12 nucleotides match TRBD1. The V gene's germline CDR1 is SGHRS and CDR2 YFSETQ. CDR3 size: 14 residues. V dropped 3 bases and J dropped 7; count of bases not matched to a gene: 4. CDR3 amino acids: CASSSGDRGPGYTF. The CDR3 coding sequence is TGCGCCAGCAGCTCGGGGGACAGGGGGCCTGGCTACACCTTC. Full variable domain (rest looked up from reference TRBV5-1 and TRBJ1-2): KAGVTQTPRYLIKTRGQQVTLSCSPISGHRSVSWYQQTPGQGLQFLFEYFSETQRNKGNFPGRFSGRQFSNSRSEMNVSTLELGDSALYLCASSSGDRGPGYTFGSGTRLTVV.